The sequence of this TCR beta chain was determined in a study of response to subunit inactivated influenza vaccine (dated by TCRdb to the late 2010s). Regarding the research as a whole: Deep quantitative profiling of the T cell receptor repertoire was used in the study to follow responses to a trivalent subunit inactivated influenza vaccine.

Concerning this clonotype: Its antigen remains undetermined. The record has no base qualities; no much larger clone is one base away.

CDR1 and CDR2, looked up from the germline V gene, are MNHEY and SVGEGT. The CDR3, cysteine through phenylalanine, is 16 amino acids long. The read is trimmed to its CDR3 DNA, 48 bases read in frame from base 1. V loses 0 bases, J loses 4 bases, and the germline ends lie 13 bases apart. The research as a whole found: According to the authors, only a limited number of new T cells may be recruited by each seasonal influenza vaccination.

Libraries were constructed by RT-PCR. TCRdb names Illumina HiSeq 2500 as the instrument used. TCRdb took the public reads, trimmed them with fastp at Q25, ran MiXCR for clone calling and kept in-frame beta chains. One record per CDR3 amino acid sequence lists the most common genes and DNA. In this sample the table shows about 570,000 distinct CDR3 sequences, roughly 12% of which occur a single time. Of the sample, approximately 11% falls within the top ten clones. These data also formed part of another study, on T cells expressing NK-cell markers. Taken from the second paper: 5'RACE template switching, by which a universal primer site and unique molecular identifiers were added, was used to make TCR beta cDNA libraries. About eight donors provided sorted CD3+CD56+NKG2C+, CD3+CD56+NKG2C- and CD3+CD56-NKG2C+ T-cell subsets, whose TCR beta-chain repertoires were profiled. Among the eight sequenced donors, seven were HCMV-seropositive and one was HCMV-seronegative. In several experiments an anti-gammadeltaTCR antibody was added to restrict sorting to alphabetaTCR-expressing T cells. In about six donors, the dominant CD3+CD56+NKG2C+ clonotypes were found to rank among the top 10 CD8+ clonotypes and to make up roughly 1.0-7.5% of CD8+ T cells. Those dominant clonotypes were again the most abundant among CD3+CD56-NKG2C+ cells in a handful of donors, at roughly 25-65%. It remained unclear whether the expanded NKG2C-expressing T cell clones were specific for HCMV antigens. All eight donors whose samples were sequenced were randomly selected healthy volunteers, three of them men and five women. HCMV-specific IgG was detected in serum with a commercial ELISA kit to determine HCMV serostatus. Ficoll density gradient centrifugation was used to isolate peripheral blood mononuclear cells from blood. Bulk peripheral blood T-cell repertoires were additionally sequenced from unsorted PBMC for six donors. Priming for cDNA synthesis came from the TCR beta constant segment, and two successive PCR amplification steps followed. The libraries were sequenced on Illumina HiSeq 2000/2500, MiSeq or NextSeq, producing 2 x 150 bp reads. MIGEC handled demultiplexing of the reads and grouping by UMI, while MiTCR was used to assemble and quantify clonotypes. To exclude erroneous sequences, any TCR cDNA sequence not supported by at least two reads was discarded. The tcR package was used for downstream repertoire analysis, and clonotypes were matched between fractions using CDR3 nucleotide sequence together with V segment. Antigen specificity was annotated against VDJdb with VDJmatch, allowing one amino acid substitution in CDR3.

Source: PBMCs from blood, taken on the day of vaccination. Recombination connected TRBV6-2 or TRBV6-3 to TRBJ2-1; the D gene is perhaps TRBD2, from 7 matching bases. The sequence derives from a man between 45 and 60 years old who received an inactivated influenza vaccine. Donor details come from another sample of the same person, matched by shared clones. The bases are TGTGCCAGCAGTTACTCGAAGGGGGGGGCTTACAATGAGCAGTTCTTC. It specifies CASSYSKGGAYNEQFF.